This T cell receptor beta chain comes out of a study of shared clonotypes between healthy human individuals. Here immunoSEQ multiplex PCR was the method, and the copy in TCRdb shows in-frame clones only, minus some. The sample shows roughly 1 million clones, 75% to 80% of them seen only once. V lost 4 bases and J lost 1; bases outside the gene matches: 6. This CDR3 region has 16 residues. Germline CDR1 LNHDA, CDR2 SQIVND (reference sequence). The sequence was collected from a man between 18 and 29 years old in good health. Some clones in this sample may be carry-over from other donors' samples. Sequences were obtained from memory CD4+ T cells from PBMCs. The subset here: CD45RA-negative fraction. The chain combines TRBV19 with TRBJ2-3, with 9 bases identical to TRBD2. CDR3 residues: CASSSQPSGGTDTQYF. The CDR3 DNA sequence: TGTGCCAGTAGTAGCCAACCTAGCGGGGGCACAGATACGCAGTATTTT.